The sequence of this T cell receptor (beta chain) was determined in a study of shared clonotypes between healthy human individuals. Generated by immunoSEQ multiplex PCR, the TCRdb table keeps only in-frame clones and is missing some. The sample has approximately 2.5 million clones; more than 85% are singletons. With 5 bases clipped from V and 4 bases from J, the junction kept 9 bases outside the gene matches. Per germline, CDR1 SGHRS and CDR2 YFSETQ. The CDR3 is 16 residues long. This rearrangement joins TRBV5-1 to TRBJ2-3, with 11 bases aligning to TRBD2. This TCR derives from a man in his late teens or twenties in good health. Some clones in this sample may be carry-over from other donors' samples. Sequenced material: naive CD4+ T cells from PBMCs. Subset indicated: CD45RA+ positively selected. CDR3 sequence (DNA): TGCGCCAGCAGAGAGATAGCGGGAGGGCCTGCAGATACGCAGTATTTT. Its protein product is CASREIAGGPADTQYF.